A single T cell receptor beta chain is shown here with its context. What antigen it recognizes has not been identified. Per-nucleotide qualities are absent, and no much larger clonotype sits a single base away. The germline V gene gives CDR1 as SGHRS and CDR2 as YFSETQ. The junction shows trimming of 3 bases on V and 7 bases on J, and the gene matches do not reach 6 bases of it. Spanning cysteine to phenylalanine, the CDR3 consists of 15 amino acids. The sequence is cut down to CDR3 DNA, 45 bases in frame from base 1. TCRbeta CDR3 regions were amplified from genomic DNA by means of the immunoSEQ Assay, a bias-controlled multiplex PCR. Concerning the study's data processing: The number of nucleated cells in each sample was estimated by amplification of reference gene primers within the assay. To quantify the absolute abundance of each unique TCRbeta CDR3 rearrangement, sequence reads were collapsed and filtered. For each sample, productive Simpson clonality was calculated as the square root of Simpson's diversity index across productive rearrangements. This is the immuneACCESS table as TCRdb keeps it, with only in-frame sequences that have V and J called. A part of the clones is gone; compared with another copy, unresolved V genes explain less than half, and the rest is unexplained. V, J and clone size are those of that table, while D and trimming were read from the DNA. This sample lists about 27,000 clones; approximately 85% were detected once. Jointly, the top ten make up approximately 8% of the sample.

The collaborating institutions used their own protocols to collect whole blood in K2EDTA tubes. For TCRbeta analysis, collaborators shipped samples in one of three forms: frozen whole blood, isolated PBMCs, or DNA extracted from either of those sample types. The data stem from a study of blood T cell repertoires in COVID-19 (dated by TCRdb to 2020 to 2021). With regard to the full study: Samples covering the acute and convalescent phases of COVID-19 were provided by collaborators in the United States, Italy and Spain. The material from the prospective study consisted of cDNA or gDNA derived from T cells, B-cell-depleted T cells, or PBMCs. A de-identified subject ID, COVID-19 status, age in years and sex were almost always included in the sample metadata. HLA class I and class II types, where available, came from metadata supplied by the sample provider rather than from assay-based typing. The samples were drawn from the first 160 participants of the ongoing ImmuneRACE study and from over 950 subjects provided by 6 global collaborators. Deeply sampled blood TCRbeta repertoires from subjects exposed to, actively infected with, or recovered from COVID-19 were included in the dataset. The repertoires were released in a freely available public database intended as a resource for research on the immune response to SARS-CoV-2. Overall results and qualifications from the work: Clinical and demographic metadata were provided uncurated, with the amount varying by source and participant.

Sequenced: peripheral blood. This TCR came from a woman in her forties or fifties with active COVID-19. Recombination connected TRBV5-1 to TRBJ2-1, with 11 junctional bases fitting TRBD2. The sequenced DNA: TGCGCCAGCAGCTCCCGTGTAGCGGGAGGGAATGAGCAGTTCTTC. It translates as CASSSRVAGGNEQFF.